This is a list of T cell receptor beta chains from one sample in a study of T cells after yellow fever vaccination. TCRdb passed the 5' RACE reads through MiXCR, listing each CDR3 protein once. The table shows approximately 330,000 distinct CDR3 sequences, with roughly 4% occurring only once. The sequencing used PBMCs, collected 5 days after the yellow fever booster vaccination. Receptor source: a man younger than 30 who received the YFV17D yellow fever vaccine. Each CDR3 is given with its conserved first and last residue. The D gene is left open where the match is weak. Clone size appears in some rows only: once, few, many, or a class for an expanded clone.

J: TRBJ1-1
V: TRBV5-5
D: -
size: many
DNA: TGTGCCAGCAGCCAGTCACAGGGTGGAGCTTTCTTT
CDR3: CASSQSQGGAFF

J: TRBJ2-2
V: TRBV5-1
D: -
size: -
DNA: TGCGCCAGCAGCCGCCCGGTAGGGGCAACCACCGGGGAGCTGTTTTTT
CDR3: CASSRPVGATTGELFF

J: TRBJ2-5
V: TRBV11-2
D: -
size: -
DNA: TGTGCCAGCAGCTCCGGGGCAGTCCAAGAGACCCAGTACTTC
CDR3: CASSSGAVQETQYF

J: TRBJ1-2
V: TRBV12-3/TRBV12-4
D: -
size: -
DNA: TGTGCCAGCAGTCCCCGGGGGGTTGGCTACACCTTC
CDR3: CASSPRGVGYTF

J: TRBJ1-2
V: TRBV20-1
D: -
size: many
DNA: TGCAGTGCTCAAAACACCGGCACCTATGGCTACACCTTC
CDR3: CSAQNTGTYGYTF

J: TRBJ2-7
V: TRBV9
D: TRBD1
size: few
DNA: TGTGCCAGCAGCCCAAGCGGTCGGACAGGGCTTGGGGATGGTCACGAGCAGTACTTC
CDR3: CASSPSGRTGLGDGHEQYF

J: TRBJ1-3
V: TRBV11-2
D: -
size: -
DNA: TGTGCCAGCAGCTCCGGGGGCGGAAACACCATATATTTT
CDR3: CASSSGGGNTIYF

J: TRBJ1-2
V: TRBV29-1
D: TRBD1
size: few
DNA: TGCAGCGTTGCCCGGGACAGACTCTATGGCTACACCTTC
CDR3: CSVARDRLYGYTF

J: TRBJ2-1
V: TRBV5-1
D: -
size: -
DNA: TGCGCCAGCAGACTTGGACTCCGCTCCTACAATGAGCAGTTCTTC
CDR3: CASRLGLRSYNEQFF

J: TRBJ2-1
V: TRBV20-1
D: -
size: -
DNA: TGCAGTGCCCCTTTATCGAGGGGCAATGAGCAGTTCTTC
CDR3: CSAPLSRGNEQFF

J: TRBJ1-4
V: TRBV28
D: -
size: many
DNA: TGTGCCAGCAGTTTTACCGGGGCCAGCTGGGGTGAAAAACTGTTTTTT
CDR3: CASSFTGASWGEKLFF

J: TRBJ2-3
V: TRBV5-1
D: -
size: many
DNA: TGCGCCAGCAGCATCGGACTACCCACAGATACGCAGTATTTT
CDR3: CASSIGLPTDTQYF

J: TRBJ2-6
V: TRBV5-1
D: TRBD1
size: many
DNA: TGCGCCAGCAGCTTTGGCCCCCCACAGGGGCTGGCTGGGGCCAACGTCCTGACTTTC
CDR3: CASSFGPPQGLAGANVLTF

J: TRBJ2-5
V: TRBV28
D: -
size: few
DNA: TGTGCCAGCAGTCTCGTAACAGGGTTCCAAGAGACCCAGTACTTC
CDR3: CASSLVTGFQETQYF

J: TRBJ1-2
V: TRBV12-3/TRBV12-4
D: TRBD1
size: few
DNA: TGTGCCAGCAGAGACAGGGGGTATGGCTACACCTTC
CDR3: CASRDRGYGYTF

J: TRBJ1-5
V: TRBV5-1
D: -
size: -
DNA: TGCGCCAGCAGCCCAAAGAGGAAGGACAGTAATCAGCCCCAGCATTTT
CDR3: CASSPKRKDSNQPQHF

J: TRBJ2-3
V: TRBV4-3
D: TRBD2
size: many
DNA: TGCGCCAGCAGCCAAGATCCCCCGGGGGGGACCACAGATACGCAGTATTTT
CDR3: CASSQDPPGGTTDTQYF

J: TRBJ2-2
V: TRBV7-9
D: -
size: many
DNA: TGTGCCAGCAGCTTAACCGGGGAGCTGTTTTTT
CDR3: CASSLTGELFF

J: TRBJ1-2
V: TRBV12-5
D: -
size: few
DNA: TGTGCTAGTGGTACCGGGGTAGGAGGCTACCCCTTC
CDR3: CASGTGVGGYPF

J: TRBJ2-2
V: TRBV9
D: -
size: -
DNA: TGTGCCAGCAGCGTAGAAAATACTAGCCACCGGGTTGAATGGACCGGGGAGCTGTTTTTT
CDR3: CASSVENTSHRVEWTGELFF

J: TRBJ2-3
V: TRBV5-1
D: TRBD2
size: many
DNA: TGCGCCAGCAGTCCGATGCCAACTAGCGGGTCGACAGATACGCAGTATTTT
CDR3: CASSPMPTSGSTDTQYF

J: TRBJ1-2
V: TRBV6-5
D: -
size: many
DNA: TGTGCCAGCAGTTACTCGGGCCGTACCCACTATGGCTACACCTTC
CDR3: CASSYSGRTHYGYTF

J: TRBJ2-5
V: TRBV7-3
D: -
size: many
DNA: TGTGCCAGCAGCTTAAACGCTGGGCGGGAGACCCAGTACTTC
CDR3: CASSLNAGRETQYF

J: TRBJ1-3
V: TRBV4-2
D: -
size: -
DNA: TGTGCCAGCAGCCAAGATGGTGCGCAGGGCACTGGAAACACCATATATTTT
CDR3: CASSQDGAQGTGNTIYF

J: TRBJ2-5
V: TRBV5-6
D: TRBD2
size: -
DNA: TGTGCCAGCAACCCGACCGGACTAGCGGGGGAACGCAATCCTAGAGAGACCCAGTACTTC
CDR3: CASNPTGLAGERNPRETQYF

J: TRBJ2-5
V: TRBV12-3/TRBV12-4
D: -
size: many
DNA: TGTGCCAGCCTTGGGCGGCAAGAGACCCAGTACTTC
CDR3: CASLGRQETQYF

J: TRBJ1-4
V: TRBV12-3/TRBV12-4
D: -
size: -
DNA: TGTGCCAGCAGTCTCCAGGGTGGAATGAGGGAAAAACTGTTTTTT
CDR3: CASSLQGGMREKLFF

J: TRBJ2-3
V: TRBV7-2
D: -
size: -
DNA: TGTGCCAGCAGCTTAGCCGCGGCAGGGGATACGCAGTATTTT
CDR3: CASSLAAAGDTQYF

J: TRBJ2-3
V: TRBV18
D: TRBD1
size: -
DNA: TGTGCCAGCTCACCATTACAGGGGGCAGGCACAGATACGCAGTATTTT
CDR3: CASSPLQGAGTDTQYF

J: TRBJ2-3
V: TRBV10-2
D: -
size: many
DNA: TGCGCCAGCAGTGAAGCTGGGAGGTCAGATACGCAGTATTTT
CDR3: CASSEAGRSDTQYF

J: TRBJ2-3
V: TRBV5-6
D: -
size: -
DNA: TGTGCCAGCAGCCACTGGGAGCGACCCACAGATACGCAGTATTTT
CDR3: CASSHWERPTDTQYF

J: TRBJ2-6
V: TRBV7-7
D: -
size: -
DNA: TGTGCCAGCAGCTCCCCCGGAGGCCACAGCTCTGGGGCCAACGTCCTGACTTTC
CDR3: CASSSPGGHSSGANVLTF

J: TRBJ1-1
V: TRBV6-6
D: -
size: -
DNA: TGTGCCAGCAGTTACTCGACCGCCGTGAACACTGAAGCTTTCTTT
CDR3: CASSYSTAVNTEAFF

J: TRBJ2-1
V: TRBV27
D: -
size: -
DNA: TGTGCCAGCAGTCCCACAGAGAATGAGCAGTTCTTC
CDR3: CASSPTENEQFF

J: TRBJ1-5
V: TRBV5-1
D: TRBD1
size: many
DNA: TGCGCCAGCAGCTTGGGGACAGGAAATCAGCCCCAGCATTTT
CDR3: CASSLGTGNQPQHF

J: TRBJ1-2
V: TRBV7-2
D: -
size: many
DNA: TGTGCCAGCAGCCCGCTGTGGGGCTATGGCTACACCTTC
CDR3: CASSPLWGYGYTF

J: TRBJ1-6
V: TRBV7-2
D: -
size: many
DNA: TGTGCCAGCAGCTCCCAGGCCGGGGATTCACCCCTCCACTTT
CDR3: CASSSQAGDSPLHF

J: TRBJ1-1
V: TRBV7-7
D: -
size: many
DNA: TGTGCTAGCAGCCCGACCGTGAACACTGAAGCTTTCTTT
CDR3: CASSPTVNTEAFF

J: TRBJ2-7
V: TRBV7-6
D: -
size: -
DNA: TGTGCCAGCAGCCAAGGGGGAATCGGCGAGCAGTACTTC
CDR3: CASSQGGIGEQYF

J: TRBJ1-2
V: TRBV5-1
D: TRBD1
size: -
DNA: TGCGCCAGCAGACGGGACAGGCAAGGAGGCTACACCTTC
CDR3: CASRRDRQGGYTF

J: TRBJ2-2
V: TRBV7-3
D: TRBD2
size: few
DNA: TGTGCCAGCAGCACCTCCGGGACTAGCGTTTACACCGGGGAGCTGTTTTTT
CDR3: CASSTSGTSVYTGELFF

J: TRBJ2-1
V: TRBV20-1
D: TRBD1
size: -
DNA: TGCAGTGCACCCGATACAGGGGGTGGATACAATGAGCAGTTCTTC
CDR3: CSAPDTGGGYNEQFF

J: TRBJ2-2
V: TRBV4-2
D: -
size: -
DNA: TGTGCCAGCAGCCAAGCCGCAGGGGCGGGCGGGGAGCTGTTTTTT
CDR3: CASSQAAGAGGELFF

J: TRBJ2-1
V: TRBV14
D: -
size: -
DNA: TGTGCCAGCAGCTCCGCAGGGGAGCAGTTCTTC
CDR3: CASSSAGEQFF

J: TRBJ2-1
V: TRBV4-1
D: TRBD2
size: many
DNA: TGCGCCAGCAGCCAGCTCGACCTCGGACTAGCGGGGGGCAATGAGCAGTTCTTC
CDR3: CASSQLDLGLAGGNEQFF

J: TRBJ2-1
V: TRBV27
D: -
size: -
DNA: TGTGCCAGCAGTAGGGACACACCCTACAATGAGCAGTTCTTC
CDR3: CASSRDTPYNEQFF

J: TRBJ2-6
V: TRBV7-2
D: -
size: -
DNA: TGTGCCAGCAGCTTGACGGGCTCGTCCTCTGGGGCCAACGTCCTGACTTTC
CDR3: CASSLTGSSSGANVLTF

J: TRBJ2-5
V: TRBV6-5
D: TRBD2
size: many
DNA: TGTGCCAGCAGCGAGGCGGGGGGCCGACAAGAGACCCAGTACTTC
CDR3: CASSEAGGRQETQYF

J: TRBJ2-1
V: TRBV5-1
D: -
size: many
DNA: TGCGCCAGCAGCTTGAGATTGCTAGCCTTCCAGGCGGAGGATGAGCAGTTCTTC
CDR3: CASSLRLLAFQAEDEQFF

J: TRBJ2-5
V: TRBV7-2
D: -
size: many
DNA: TGTGCCAGCAGTAGGGGGGTCCAAGAGACCCAGTACTTC
CDR3: CASSRGVQETQYF

J: TRBJ2-3
V: TRBV27
D: TRBD1
size: many
DNA: TGTGCCAGCAGTCGCCGACAGGGGCTTTCAGATACGCAGTATTTT
CDR3: CASSRRQGLSDTQYF

J: TRBJ2-3
V: TRBV5-1
D: -
size: many
DNA: TGCGCCAGCAGGAGTCGTAGCCCCCCAGATACGCAGTATTTT
CDR3: CASRSRSPPDTQYF

J: TRBJ1-2
V: TRBV4-1
D: -
size: few
DNA: TGCGCCAGCAGCTCCTTTGGGGGATTCTATGGCTACACCTTC
CDR3: CASSSFGGFYGYTF

J: TRBJ1-5
V: TRBV4-1
D: -
size: many
DNA: TGCGCCAGCAGCCAGAACAGGAAAAAGCCCCAGCATTTT
CDR3: CASSQNRKKPQHF

J: TRBJ2-3
V: TRBV20-1
D: TRBD2
size: -
DNA: TGCAGTGCTGCCGGGACTAGCGGGGGAACCACAGATACGCAGTATTTT
CDR3: CSAAGTSGGTTDTQYF